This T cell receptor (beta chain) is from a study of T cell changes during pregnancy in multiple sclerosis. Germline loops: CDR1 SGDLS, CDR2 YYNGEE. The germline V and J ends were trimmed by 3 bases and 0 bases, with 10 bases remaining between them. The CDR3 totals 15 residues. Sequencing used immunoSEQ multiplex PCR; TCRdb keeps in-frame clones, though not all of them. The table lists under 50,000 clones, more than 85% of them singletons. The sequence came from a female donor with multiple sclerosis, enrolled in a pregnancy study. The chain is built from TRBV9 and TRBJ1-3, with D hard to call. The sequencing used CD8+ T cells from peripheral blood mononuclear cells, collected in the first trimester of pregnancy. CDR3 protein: CASSAERVSGNTIYF. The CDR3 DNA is TGTGCCAGCAGCGCAGAGAGGGTCTCTGGAAACACCATATATTTT. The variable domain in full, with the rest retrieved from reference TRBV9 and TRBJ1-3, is DSGVTQTPKHLITATGQRVTLRCSPRSGDLSVYWYQQSLDQGLQFLIQYYNGEERAKGNILERFSAQQFPDLHSELNLSSLELGDSALYFCASSAERVSGNTIYFGEGSWLTVV.